A single sample is the source of the 31 T cell receptor beta chains below, sequenced in a study of human T cells and chemical hapten exposure. Described time point: pre-sensitization, week 0. As to treatment: therapeutic diphenylcyclopropenone sensitization with weekly scalp DPC. TCRdb reanalysed the RACE reads using MiXCR and keeps one entry per CDR3 protein. Of 85,000 to 100,000 distinct CDR3 sequences listed, less than 14% are singletons. Specimen: whole blood, collected in connection with sensitization to the hapten diphenylcyclopropenone (DPC). These receptors all stem from a woman aged 55-70 years with alopecia areata. Some clones in this sample may be carry-over from other donors' samples.

V and J are TRBV15 and TRBJ2-7; either TRBD1 or TRBD2 may supply D (5 bases each). This CDR3 comprises 13 residues. V was trimmed by 5 bases and J by 3 bases, leaving 11 bases between them. The germline V gene encodes CDR1 LNHNV and CDR2 YYDKDF (reference sequence). The CDR3 is CATSGDGVYEQYF. The CDR3 bases are TGTGCCACCAGCGGGGACGGTGTCTACGAGCAGTACTTC.

In its sample, this clonotype was seen many times. The CDR3 DNA reads as TGTGCCAGCCGCCGGGACAGGGCTAATGAAAAACTGTTTTTT. Protein sequence: CASRRDRANEKLFF. This rearrangement joins TRBV27 to TRBJ1-4; 9 nucleotides align to TRBD1. Trimming at V came to 8 bases and at J to 3 bases, leaving 4 bases not matched to a gene. The CDR3 runs to 14 residues. Germline CDR1 and CDR2: MNHEY and SMNVEV (reference sequence).

A few counts support this clonotype. V is TRBV4-1 and J is TRBJ1-5; D not certain. Between the trimmed V and J ends, which lost 4 bases and 4 bases, there was a span of 14 bases. The CDR3 totals 15 residues. Germline V gives CDR1 MGHRA, CDR2 YSYEKL. The CDR3 DNA reads as TGCGCCAGCAGCCCCTCGTCCCAAGTGAATCAGCCCCAGCATTTT. Amino acids: CASSPSSQVNQPQHF.

This clonotype was seen more than once but under ten times. The chain employs TRBV29-1 and TRBJ2-2; 7 bases are shared with TRBD1. V lost 6 bases to trimming and J lost 5 bases; unmatched junction nucleotides: 6. The CDR3 covers 13 residues. Germline loops: CDR1 SQVTM, CDR2 ANQGSEA. CDR3 nucleotide sequence: TGCAGCGTCCTGACAGGGAAGACCGGGGAGCTGTTTTTT. This encodes CSVLTGKTGELFF.

The chain uses TRBV7-6 and TRBJ1-2, with 7 bases that match TRBD1. The CDR3 extends over 15 amino acids. The trim removed 5 bases at V and 3 bases at J, leaving 9 bases unmatched. Germline lookup yields CDR1 SGHVS and CDR2 FNYEAQ. The CDR3 loop reads CASSPGGVVDYGYTF. The DNA of the CDR3 is TGTGCCAGCAGCCCAGGGGGGGTGGTAGACTATGGCTACACCTTC.

This clonotype showed up many times. CDR3 region: CASSLRLAGAQETQYF. CDR3 nucleotide sequence: TGTGCCAGCAGTTTACGCCTAGCGGGGGCCCAAGAGACCCAGTACTTC. The chain joins TRBV12-3 or TRBV12-4 to TRBJ2-5, with TRBD2 matching over 10 bases. This CDR3 has 16 residues. The junction had 4 bases not matched to a gene; V was cut back by 2 bases and J by 1 base.

This clonotype was counted at least ten times. The chain couples TRBV10-3 to TRBJ1-2; D ambiguous. This CDR3 is 13 amino acids long. CDR1 is ENHRY and CDR2 is SYGVKD in the germline V gene. The V gene lost 2 bases and the J gene lost 6 bases, with 10 bases spanning the gap. The DNA of the CDR3 is TGTGCCATCAGTGAGGAGGGAAGCGATGGCTACACCTTC. It encodes CAISEEGSDGYTF.

Many counts were recorded for this clonotype. This sequence joins TRBV24-1 and TRBJ1-1, with a weak D call TRBD1 (5 bases). The CDR3 covers 14 residues. CDR1 and CDR2 (germline): KGHDR, SFDVKD. The V end lost 7 bases, the J end lost 4 bases, and 15 bases lay between the germline ends. The CDR3 loop reads CATSHFVGGTEAFF. DNA for the CDR3: TGTGCCACCAGCCACTTCGTGGGGGGCACTGAAGCTTTCTTT.

CDR3 loop: CASSLSAADHTQYF. The CDR3 region has the DNA TGTGCCAGCAGCTTAAGTGCTGCCGACCATACGCAGTATTTT. This chain links TRBV7-9 with TRBJ2-3; D call uncertain. The CDR3 sequence is 14 residues long. In germline, CDR1 is SEHNR, CDR2 FQNEAQ (reference sequence). V dropped 2 bases and J dropped 7 bases, with 13 bases sitting between them. The variable domain in full, with the rest retrieved from reference TRBV7-9 and TRBJ2-3, is DTGVSQNPRHKITKRGQNVTFRCDPISEHNRLYWYRQTLGQGPEFLTYFQNEAQLEKSRLLSDRFSAERPKGSFSTLEIQRTEQGDSAMYLCASSLSAADHTQYFGPGTRLTVL.

Many counts were recorded for this clonotype. The gene calls are TRBV2 and TRBJ2-5; D gene uncertain. The CDR3 runs to 12 residues. V lost 5 bases and J lost 5, with 9 bases in between. CDR1 is SNHLY and CDR2 is FYNNEI in the germline V gene. The CDR3 region is CASSSSGETQYF. Here the CDR3 DNA reads TGTGCCAGCAGTTCTAGTGGGGAGACCCAGTACTTC.

This chain connects TRBV27 to TRBJ1-1; D unclear. CDR1 MNHEY and CDR2 SMNVEV come from the germline V gene (reference sequence). Trimming shortened V by 2 bases and J by 5 bases, and 12 bases separated the two germline ends. This CDR3 comprises 14 residues. This chain's CDR3 is CASSLVGFGTEAFF. In DNA, the CDR3 is TGTGCCAGCAGTTTAGTCGGCTTTGGGACTGAAGCTTTCTTT.

This clonotype was counted at least ten times. The CDR3 here is CATSDLWRAKNIQYF. The CDR3 region has the DNA TGTGCCACCAGTGATTTGTGGCGGGCCAAAAACATTCAGTACTTC. The chain links TRBV24-1 to TRBJ2-4; D is uncertain. Germline CDR1 KGHDR, CDR2 SFDVKD. V shed 0 bases and J shed 1 base, with 6 bases lying between them. CDR3 size: 15 residues.

J is TRBJ1-1 and V is TRBV5-4, with D possibly TRBD1 on 5 matching bases. The CDR3 extends over 14 amino acids. Trimming removed 5 bases at V and 5 bases at J, with 16 bases between. The germline gives CDR1 SGHNT, CDR2 YYREEE (reference sequence). The CDR3 protein is CASSSTGGKTEAFF. CDR3 in DNA: TGTGCCAGCAGTTCCACGGGGGGGAAGACTGAAGCTTTCTTT.

This clonotype was counted only a few times. The rearrangement joins TRBV7-3 to TRBJ2-7, with 11 bases lining up with TRBD2. The CDR3 consists of 15 residues. V was clipped by 5 bases and J by 3 bases; unmatched bases: 6. Germline V gene data show CDR1 as SGHTA and CDR2 as FQGTGA. CDR3 region: CASSQTSGGIYEQYF. CDR3 nucleotide sequence: TGTGCCAGCAGCCAAACTAGCGGGGGAATCTACGAGCAGTACTTC.

This clonotype was counted at least ten times. This rearrangement joins TRBV3-1 to TRBJ1-2; D is uncertain. The ends were cut back, 0 bases at V and 7 bases at J, with 12 bases in the middle. Germline V lookup: CDR1 LGHDT, CDR2 YNNKEL (reference sequence). The CDR3 spans 14 residues. The CDR3, as DNA: TGTGCCAGCAGCCAAGAGTTCAGGTGGGGTGGCTACACCTTC. This codes for CASSQEFRWGGYTF.

This clonotype was recorded many times. The J gene is TRBJ1-1, the V gene TRBV3-1; 7 nucleotides align to TRBD1. CDR1 is LGHDT, CDR2 YNNKEL, per germline (reference sequence). The J segment lost 3 bases and the V segment lost 6 bases, leaving 16 bases of the junction unmatched. The CDR3 spans 17 residues. CDR3 residues: CASSRMTGSTTYTEAFF. DNA of the CDR3: TGTGCCAGCAGTCGAATGACAGGGTCGACGACCTACACTGAAGCTTTCTTT.

In its sample, this clonotype was seen a few times. One junction end does not reproduce the germline sequence, and a read error may be involved. The V and J genes are TRBV6-1 and TRBJ1-1, with D maybe TRBD1 (6 bases). Germline CDR1 is MNHNS and CDR2 is SASEGT. This CDR3 region has 14 residues. CDR3: CASSQTDGDTEVFF. The CDR3 region has the DNA TGTGCCAGCAGTCAGACAGACGGGGACACTGAAGTTTTCTTT.

This clonotype was detected many times. This chain uses TRBV27 with TRBJ1-2, with D possibly matching TRBD1 (6 bases). Trimming took 3 bases from V and 4 from J, leaving 12 bases between them. The CDR3 extends over 14 amino acids. Germline values: CDR1 MNHEY, CDR2 SMNVEV (reference sequence). In DNA, the CDR3 is TGTGCCAGCAGTTTCGACAGGAGAAGCTATGGCTACACCTTC. Its translation: CASSFDRRSYGYTF.

This chain links TRBV27 with TRBJ1-4, with D possibly matching TRBD1 (5 bases). CDR1 is MNHEY, CDR2 SMNVEV, per germline (reference sequence). This CDR3 spans 16 amino acids. V was shortened by 4 bases and J by 3 bases, with 15 bases between the two germline ends. The CDR3, as DNA: TGTGCCAGCAGTTCGGGGTGGGGGGAACCTAATGAAAAACTGTTTTTT. Translated: CASSSGWGEPNEKLFF. The whole variable domain, remainder taken from reference TRBV27 and TRBJ1-4, is EAQVTQNPRYLITVTGKKLTVTCSQNMNHEYMSWYRQDPGLGLRQIYYSMNVEVTDKGDVPEGYKVSRKEKRNFPLILESPSPNQTSLYFCASSSGWGEPNEKLFFGSGTQLSVL.

This clonotype was counted many times. V and J are TRBV7-3 and TRBJ2-2, with TRBD2 identical over 12 bases. Germline V gives CDR1 SGHTA, CDR2 FQGTGA. V trimming: 4 bases; J trimming: 6 bases; junction bases outside the gene matches: 6. The CDR3 is made up of 16 amino acids. The CDR3 sequence: CASSSSGGAFAGELFF. The CDR3 nucleotides are TGTGCCAGCAGCTCTAGCGGGGGGGCCTTCGCCGGGGAGCTGTTTTTT.

This clonotype was detected a few times. The chain combines TRBV5-1 with TRBJ1-3; 10 nucleotides agree with TRBD1. The CDR3 extends over 15 amino acids. Germline values: CDR1 SGHRS, CDR2 YFSETQ. V was pared by 5 bases and J by 7 bases, with 9 bases of the junction left unmatched. This CDR3 reads CASSIGQGDYNTIYF. The CDR3 DNA reads TGCGCCAGCAGTATCGGACAGGGGGATTATAACACCATATATTTT.

V and J are TRBV6-6 and TRBJ2-7; 10 positions match TRBD2. In germline, CDR1 is MNHNY, CDR2 SVGAGI (reference sequence). The CDR3 totals 14 residues. V lost 2 bases and J lost 3; bases outside the gene matches: 1. CDR3 loop: CASSYVAGGYEQYF. For the CDR3, the DNA is TGTGCCAGCAGTTACGTAGCGGGGGGCTACGAGCAGTACTTC.

Many counts were recorded for this clonotype. This rearrangement joins TRBV4-2 to TRBJ2-3, with 13 bases matching TRBD2. Germline lookup yields CDR1 LGHNA and CDR2 YNFKEQ. J lost 0 bases, V lost 4 bases, and 7 bases had no gene match. This CDR3 is 18 amino acids long. In nucleotides, the CDR3 is TGTGCCAGCAGCCTCGGGACTAGCGGGGCAACTAGCACAGATACGCAGTATTTT. Translation: CASSLGTSGATSTDTQYF.

This clonotype has a count of ten or more. V gene TRBV20-1 combines with J gene TRBJ1-5, with a tentative D call TRBD1 (5 bases). CDR1 is DFQATT and CDR2 is SNEGSKA in the germline V gene (reference sequence). The germline V and J ends were trimmed by 3 bases and 3 bases, with 12 bases remaining between them. The CDR3 is 14 amino acids. The CDR3 reads CSASYRLYNQPQHF. CDR3 in DNA: TGCAGTGCTAGCTACAGGCTTTACAATCAGCCCCAGCATTTT.

V is TRBV6-1 and J is TRBJ2-1, with 10 nucleotides matching TRBD1. V trimming: 4 bases; J trimming: 2 bases; junction bases outside the gene matches: 2. This CDR3 contains 15 residues. Germline-derived CDR1 and CDR2 are MNHNS and SASEGT. DNA for the CDR3: TGTGCCAGCAGTGGCGGGACAGGGGCCTACAATGAGCAGTTCTTC. This translates into CASSGGTGAYNEQFF.

The chain links TRBV4-2 to TRBJ1-1; D is unresolved. The CDR3 length is 14 residues. Germline CDR1 is LGHNA and CDR2 is YNFKEQ. V lost 5 bases and J lost 4, with 14 bases in between. The DNA of the CDR3 is TGTGCCAGCAGCACGGAACGGGGTGGCACTGAAGCTTTCTTT. Translated, it gives CASSTERGGTEAFF.

This chain uses TRBV12-3 or TRBV12-4 with TRBJ2-3, with 12 bases identical to TRBD2. The CDR3 spans 16 residues. With 1 base clipped from V and 4 bases from J, the junction kept 3 bases outside the gene matches. Written as DNA, the CDR3 is TGTGCCAGCAGTTTAGGGCTAGCGGGGGGGCCAGATACGCAGTATTTT. It encodes CASSLGLAGGPDTQYF.

This clonotype was seen ten or more times. J is TRBJ1-1 and V is TRBV7-6; D possibly corresponds to TRBD1 (6 bases). Between the trimmed V and J ends, which lost 2 bases and 4 bases, there was a span of 14 bases. In germline, CDR1 is SGHVS, CDR2 FNYEAQ. The length of the CDR3 is 15 residues. CDR3 amino acids: CASSLTGTRGTEAFF. Here the CDR3 DNA reads TGTGCCAGCAGCTTAACCGGGACAAGGGGCACTGAAGCTTTCTTT.

V and J are TRBV10-3 and TRBJ2-3, with 8 bases lining up with TRBD1. The CDR3 extends over 15 amino acids. In germline, CDR1 is ENHRY, CDR2 SYGVKD. The junction had 7 bases not matched to a gene; V was cut back by 5 bases and J by 3 bases. CDR3: CAISRTGSGTDTQYF. The CDR3 DNA is TGTGCCATCAGTCGGACAGGGAGTGGAACAGATACGCAGTATTTT.

Comment on this clonotype: Given a much more abundant clone one base away, this may be a read error. The rearrangement uses TRBV4-1 and TRBJ1-1, with 7 bases aligning to TRBD1. The germline gives CDR1 MGHRA, CDR2 YSYEKL. The length of the CDR3 is 16 residues. With V trimmed by 4 bases and J by 7 bases, 15 bases remained unmatched. Written as DNA, the CDR3 is TGCGCCAGCAGCCCTCCCGAGACAGGGTCGGGTATTGAAGCTTTCTTT. Amino acids: CASSPPETGSGIEAFF.

J is TRBJ2-3 and V is TRBV3-1; TRBD2 might be the D (6 bases). Trimming left V 3 bases short and J 0 bases short, with 10 bases between. This CDR3 is 15 amino acids long. Germline V gene lookup returns CDR1 LGHDT and CDR2 YNNKEL (reference sequence). Here the CDR3 reads CASSHWRDSTDTQYF. CDR3 sequence (DNA): TGTGCCAGCAGCCACTGGCGGGACAGCACAGATACGCAGTATTTT.